This entry lists 20 T cell receptor beta chains sequenced from one sample in a study of shared clonotypes between healthy human individuals. Assay used: immunoSEQ multiplex PCR; TCRdb lists only in-frame clones, some missing. The data show over a million clones, roughly 98.5% seen once. Input material: naive CD4+ T cells sorted from blood. As to subset: CD45RA+ positively selected. The receptors stem from a man under 40 in good health.

This chain joins TRBV7-2 and TRBJ2-1; 8 bases line up with TRBD2. Germline V gene sequence: CDR1 SGHTA, CDR2 FQGNSA. J gave up 1 base and V 4 bases, and 3 bases lay outside the gene matches. CDR3 size: 15 residues. As DNA, the CDR3 is TGTGCCAGCAGCTCCGCTAGCGGGTCCTACAATGAGCAGTTCTTC. This codes for CASSSASGSYNEQFF.

Remarks on this clone: Additional DNA sequences in this sample encode the identical CDR3. The chain uses TRBV18 and TRBJ2-3; D is possibly TRBD2 (5 bases). Trimming took off 1 base at V and 0 bases at J, with 5 bases between the two ends. Germline V gives CDR1 KGHSH, CDR2 LQKENI. The CDR3 sequence is 14 residues long. CDR3 DNA: TGTGCCAGCTCACCACGGACTAGCACAGATACGCAGTATTTT. Protein sequence: CASSPRTSTDTQYF.

The chain joins TRBV15 to TRBJ1-5; D is unclear. The CDR3 contains 15 residues. Germline CDR1 is LNHNV and CDR2 is YYDKDF (reference sequence). V lost 0 bases and J 3 bases, leaving 9 bases between the germline ends. CDR3 sequence: CATSRDRLNNQPQHF. Here the CDR3 DNA reads TGTGCCACCAGCAGAGACCGCCTGAACAATCAGCCCCAGCATTTT.

V and J are TRBV5-1 and TRBJ2-3; tentatively, D is TRBD1 or TRBD2 (6 bases each). V dropped 1 base and J dropped 4 bases, with 16 bases sitting between them. CDR1 and CDR2 (germline): SGHRS, YFSETQ. The CDR3 is 16 amino acids. The CDR3 sequence is CASSLFTEGGSDTQYF. CDR3 nucleotides: TGCGCCAGCAGCTTGTTTACTGAGGGGGGTTCAGATACGCAGTATTTT. The whole variable domain, filled in from reference TRBV5-1 and TRBJ2-3, reads KAGVTQTPRYLIKTRGQQVTLSCSPISGHRSVSWYQQTPGQGLQFLFEYFSETQRNKGNFPGRFSGRQFSNSRSEMNVSTLELGDSALYLCASSLFTEGGSDTQYFGPGTRLTVL.

The V gene is TRBV9, the J gene TRBJ2-5; D is undetermined. V was trimmed by 3 bases and J by 1 base, leaving 13 bases between them. The V gene's germline CDR1 is SGDLS and CDR2 YYNGEE. This CDR3 is 15 amino acids long. The DNA of the CDR3 is TGTGCCAGCAGCGAGAAGAGTAGGTCCCAAGAGACCCAGTACTTC. Translated, it gives CASSEKSRSQETQYF.

J is TRBJ2-1 and V is TRBV4-1; D call uncertain. Per germline, CDR1 MGHRA and CDR2 YSYEKL. Between the trimmed V and J ends, which lost 6 bases and 0 bases, there was a span of 12 bases. There are 15 residues in the CDR3. This CDR3 reads CASRATESSYNEQFF. The DNA of the CDR3 is TGCGCCAGCAGAGCGACCGAGAGCTCCTACAATGAGCAGTTCTTC.

This sequence joins TRBV28 and TRBJ2-7, with 8 bases aligning to TRBD1. The V gene end was trimmed by 2 bases and the J gene end by 2 bases; junction bases not matched to a gene: 2. Germline values: CDR1 MDHEN, CDR2 SYDVKM. The CDR3 totals 14 residues. CDR3 DNA: TGTGCCAGCAGTTTAACGGGACAGGCCTACGAGCAGTACTTC. It yields the protein CASSLTGQAYEQYF. The full variable domain, with the rest looked up from reference TRBV28 and TRBJ2-7, is DVKVTQSSRYLVKRTGEKVFLECVQDMDHENMFWYRQDPGLGLRLIYFSYDVKMKEKGDIPEGYSVSREKKERFSLILESASTNQTSMYLCASSLTGQAYEQYFGPGTRLTVT.

This chain connects TRBV6-5 to TRBJ2-7, with D unclear. The CDR3 loop spans 14 amino acids. The V end lost 4 bases, the J end lost 0 bases, and 10 bases lay between the germline ends. Germline loops: CDR1 MNHEY, CDR2 SVGAGI. The CDR3 sequence is CASSSGRSSYEQYF. CDR3 coding DNA: TGTGCCAGCAGTTCCGGCAGGAGCTCCTACGAGCAGTACTTC.

V gene TRBV6-6 combines with J gene TRBJ2-3; D remains unclear. The CDR3 runs 12 residues. V shed 4 bases and J shed 5 bases, with 7 bases lying between them. Germline assignment: CDR1 MNHNY and CDR2 SVGAGI (reference sequence). The CDR3 DNA sequence: TGTGCCAGCAGTTCCATTGAAGATACGCAGTATTTT. Amino acids: CASSSIEDTQYF.

This chain uses TRBV6-1 with TRBJ2-1; D gene unclear. Per germline, CDR1 MNHNS and CDR2 SASEGT. The CDR3 has 16 amino acids. V dropped 4 bases and J dropped 0 bases, with 13 bases sitting between them. The CDR3: CASSGLKASSYNEQFF. CDR3 nucleotide sequence: TGTGCCAGCAGTGGACTCAAGGCCAGCTCCTACAATGAGCAGTTCTTC.

V usage is TRBV23-1 and J usage is TRBJ1-5; 7 nucleotides line up with TRBD1. TRBV23-1 is marked as an open reading frame, function uncertain. The V segment lost 3 bases and the J segment 1 base; nucleotides outside the gene matches: 3. There are 15 residues in the CDR3. The CDR3 loop reads CASSHQGQSNQPQHF. The CDR3 nucleotides are TGCGCCAGCAGTCATCAGGGACAGAGCAATCAGCCCCAGCATTTT.

Points on this clone: Other DNA sequences from this sample encode an identical CDR3 as well. This sequence joins TRBV29-1 and TRBJ2-7, with TRBD1 matching 10 bases. The germline V gene has CDR1 SQVTM and CDR2 ANQGSEA. The CDR3 extends over 12 amino acids. V trimming: 7 bases; J trimming: 3 bases; junction bases outside the gene matches: 3. The CDR3 sequence is CSATGGSYEQYF. In nucleotides, the CDR3 is TGCAGCGCGACAGGGGGCAGCTACGAGCAGTACTTC.

The chain joins TRBV29-1 to TRBJ2-1; a weak D match, TRBD2 (7 bases). V was pared by 6 bases and J by 13 bases, with 25 bases between. The CDR3 loop spans 14 amino acids. Germline CDR1 reads SQVTM; CDR2 reads ANQGSEA. CDR3 in amino acids: CSVAPSLGGGGQFF. For the CDR3, the DNA is TGCAGCGTGGCCCCCTCCCTGGGAGGGGGAGGTCAGTTCTTC.

Comment on this clone: Different DNA sequences within this sample yield the same CDR3. This chain connects TRBV5-8 to TRBJ2-7; 7 nucleotides line up with TRBD1. The CDR3 sequence is 13 residues long. Germline V gene lookup returns CDR1 SGHTS and CDR2 YDEGEE. The ends lost 0 bases at V and 4 bases at J; junction bases unmatched: 1. CDR3 region: CASSLDRGYEQYF. The CDR3 bases are TGTGCCAGCAGCTTGGACAGGGGTTACGAGCAGTACTTC.

V and J are TRBV18 and TRBJ2-1, with unresolved D. Germline CDR1 and CDR2: KGHSH and LQKENI. The CDR3 extends over 16 amino acids. V was cut by 0 bases and J by 6 bases, with 15 bases left in between. The DNA for the CDR3 is TGTGCCAGCTCACCACCGACCATTCACTTAGTCAATGAGCAGTTCTTC. It yields the protein CASSPPTIHLVNEQFF. The entire variable domain, with the rest obtained from reference TRBV18 and TRBJ2-1, is as follows: NAGVMQNPRHLVRRRGQEARLRCSPMKGHSHVYWYRQLPEEGLKFMVYLQKENIIDESGMPKERFSAEFPKEGPSILRIQQVVRGDSAAYFCASSPPTIHLVNEQFFGPGTRLTVL.

The chain combines TRBV18 with TRBJ2-1, with TRBD1 identical over 10 bases. CDR1 KGHSH and CDR2 LQKENI come from the germline V gene. Trimming took 3 bases from V and 2 from J; bases not matched to a gene: 4. The CDR3 is 16 residues long. Here the CDR3 DNA reads TGTGCCAGCTCACCTAACGACAGGGGGCCCTACAATGAGCAGTTCTTC. Its translation is CASSPNDRGPYNEQFF. Full variable domain (remainder filled in from reference TRBV18 and TRBJ2-1): NAGVMQNPRHLVRRRGQEARLRCSPMKGHSHVYWYRQLPEEGLKFMVYLQKENIIDESGMPKERFSAEFPKEGPSILRIQQVVRGDSAAYFCASSPNDRGPYNEQFFGPGTRLTVL.

V and J are TRBV5-5 and TRBJ2-1; 9 bases align to TRBD2. V lost 3 bases, J lost 5 bases, and 12 bases stayed unmatched. CDR1 and CDR2 (germline): SGHKS, YYEKEE (reference sequence). This CDR3 is built from 17 residues. Written as DNA, the CDR3 is TGTGCCAGCAGCTCCCTCCTACTAGCGGGTGGTAACAATGAGCAGTTCTTC. As protein: CASSSLLLAGGNNEQFF.

The rearrangement links TRBV2 to TRBJ2-7; 9 bases match TRBD1. CDR3 size: 13 residues. Germline V gives CDR1 SNHLY, CDR2 FYNNEI. The junction had 9 bases not matched to a gene; V was cut back by 8 bases and J by 7 bases. The CDR3 nucleotides read TGTGCCAGCCGGGACAGGGCGTTGGGGGAGCAGTACTTC. It specifies CASRDRALGEQYF.

As regards this clone: The sample carries other DNA sequences with the same CDR3. This chain connects TRBV14 to TRBJ2-3; the D is unclear. The ends were cut back, 6 bases at V and 1 base at J, with 2 bases in the middle. Germline CDR1 and CDR2: SGHDN and FVKESK. The length of the CDR3 is 11 residues. The CDR3 DNA reads TGTGCCAGCAGGGGCACAGATACGCAGTATTTT. Its protein is CASRGTDTQYF.

As to this clone: At one end, the junction sequence differs from germline, possibly due to a read error. The rearrangement uses TRBV18 and TRBJ1-2, with a possible D match to TRBD1 (6 bases). Germline V lookup: CDR1 KGHSH, CDR2 LQKENI. The CDR3 length is 15 residues. CDR3 DNA: TGTGCCAGCTCAGCACCGGACAGAGCTAACTATGGCTACACCTTC. Translating gives CASSAPDRANYGYTF.